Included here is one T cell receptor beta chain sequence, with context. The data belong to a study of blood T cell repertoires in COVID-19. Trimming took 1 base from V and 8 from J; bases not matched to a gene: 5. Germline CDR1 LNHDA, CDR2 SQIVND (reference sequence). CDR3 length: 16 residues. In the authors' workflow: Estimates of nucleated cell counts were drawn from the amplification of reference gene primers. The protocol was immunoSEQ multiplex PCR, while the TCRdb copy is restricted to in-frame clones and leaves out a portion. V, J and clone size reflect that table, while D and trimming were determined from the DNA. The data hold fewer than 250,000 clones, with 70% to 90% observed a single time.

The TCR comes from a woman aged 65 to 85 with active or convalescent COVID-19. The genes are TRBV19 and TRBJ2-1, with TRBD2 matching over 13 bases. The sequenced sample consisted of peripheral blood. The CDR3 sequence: CASSIGGTSGIYEQFF. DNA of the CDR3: TGTGCCAGTAGTATAGGAGGGACTAGCGGGATATATGAGCAGTTCTTC.